This T cell receptor beta chain was documented in a study of T cell responses to AZD1222 COVID-19 vaccine. In the study overall: Pooling of second doses given at about 4 or about 12 weeks was done. General study results and limits: There were repertoire samples only from the period after the peak T cell response. As reported, nearly half of all spike-specific TCRs target variant regions that are unmutated.

Concerning this clone: Its antigen remains unknown.

Germline CDR1 SNHLY, CDR2 FYNNEI. With 5 bases removed from V and 4 bases from J, the gap between germline ends came to 11 bases. This CDR3 has 13 amino acids. TCRdb's table, derived via immunoSEQ multiplex PCR, lists solely in-frame clones and lacks some. Found here are roughly 140,000 clones, 92% of them singletons; the top ten hold over 1.5%. The sample consisted of peripheral blood, taken on day 0 of AZD1222 vaccination. The source is an adult in good health. The V call is TRBV2, the J call TRBJ1-1; D gene uncertain. The CDR3 DNA reads TGTGCCAGCAGTATCTATTGGGCCACTGAAGCTTTCTTT. Amino acid sequence: CASSIYWATEAFF.